This T cell receptor beta chain appears in the sequencing data of a study of blood T cell repertoires in COVID-19. Method: immunoSEQ multiplex PCR; TCRdb's copy keeps in-frame clones and lacks some. This sample has 150,000 or so clones, with around 91% found just once. Germline CDR1 reads LNHDA; CDR2 reads SQIVND (reference sequence). CDR3 size: 19 residues. V lost 7 bases and J lost 1, with 26 bases in between. The genes are TRBV19 and TRBJ2-1, with D uncertain. The TCR originated in a woman between 35 and 50 years old with acute or convalescent COVID-19. The sequenced material came from peripheral blood. The chain's CDR3 is CASNCVQFPLRWSYNEQFF. Written as DNA, the CDR3 is TGTGCCAGTAATTGCGTACAGTTCCCGCTAAGGTGGTCCTACAATGAGCAGTTCTTC.